This is a list of T cell receptor beta chains from one sample in a study of T cell responses to AZD1222 COVID-19 vaccine. TCRdb keeps only in-frame clones here, not all; method: immunoSEQ multiplex PCR. This table holds some 66,000 clones, roughly 87% found once. The starting material was peripheral blood, obtained on day 0 of AZD1222 vaccination. These receptors were obtained from an adult in good health. Each CDR3 is given with its conserved first and last residue. Fields, in order: clone size, J gene, V gene, D gene, CDR3 DNA, CDR3 protein. D genes are given only for firm matches. Not every row has a clone size; where given, it reads once, few, many or a size class.

clone_size: once; j_call: TRBJ1-6; v_call: TRBV2; d_call: TRBD1; cdr3_nt: TGTGCCAGCAGGACAGGGTATTCACCCCTCCACTTT; cdr3_aa: CASRTGYSPLHF
clone_size: NA; j_call: TRBJ2-7; v_call: TRBV11-3; d_call: NA; cdr3_nt: TGTGCCAGCAGCTGGACGGCGGCTTCCTACGAGCAGTACTTC; cdr3_aa: CASSWTAASYEQYF
clone_size: NA; j_call: TRBJ1-4; v_call: TRBV5-8; d_call: TRBD1; cdr3_nt: TGTGCCAGCAGCACCGGGACAGCGTATACCGGTGAAAAACTGTTTTTT; cdr3_aa: CASSTGTAYTGEKLFF
clone_size: NA; j_call: TRBJ1-1; v_call: TRBV5-6; d_call: NA; cdr3_nt: TGTGCCAGCAGCTTGTCTAACCGTGAAGCTTTCTTT; cdr3_aa: CASSLSNREAFF
clone_size: medium-sized; j_call: TRBJ1-3; v_call: TRBV3-1/TRBV3-2; d_call: TRBD1; cdr3_nt: TGTGCCAGCAGCCAGGTTCAGGGGGCGCCCGGAAACACCATATATTTT; cdr3_aa: CASSQVQGAPGNTIYF
clone_size: many; j_call: TRBJ1-1; v_call: TRBV4-2; d_call: NA; cdr3_nt: TGTGCCAGCAGCCAAGGGCTAGGGGACACTGAAGCTTTCTTT; cdr3_aa: CASSQGLGDTEAFF
clone_size: NA; j_call: TRBJ1-1; v_call: TRBV6-5; d_call: TRBD1; cdr3_nt: TGTGCCAGCAGTAGGACAGGGGACACTGAAGCTTTCTTT; cdr3_aa: CASSRTGDTEAFF
clone_size: NA; j_call: TRBJ1-1; v_call: TRBV27; d_call: NA; cdr3_nt: TGTGCCAGCAGTTTGCTGGGTGGGAGGGGAGGCACTGAAGCTTTCTTT; cdr3_aa: CASSLLGGRGGTEAFF
clone_size: NA; j_call: TRBJ2-1; v_call: TRBV19; d_call: TRBD1; cdr3_nt: TGTGCCAGTACGGCGGGGACAGGGTCCTACAATGAGCAGTTCTTC; cdr3_aa: CASTAGTGSYNEQFF
clone_size: NA; j_call: TRBJ2-1; v_call: TRBV4-2; d_call: NA; cdr3_nt: TGTGCCAGCAGTCCGTCGCCGGGTGGGTACAATGAGCAGTTCTTC; cdr3_aa: CASSPSPGGYNEQFF
clone_size: NA; j_call: TRBJ2-1; v_call: TRBV28; d_call: TRBD2; cdr3_nt: TGTGCCATCCTAGGGACTAGCGGGATGAATGAGCAGTTCTTC; cdr3_aa: CAILGTSGMNEQFF
clone_size: NA; j_call: TRBJ1-2; v_call: TRBV12-5; d_call: NA; cdr3_nt: TGTGCTAGTGGTTCGCCCCCGAACTATGGCTACACCTTC; cdr3_aa: CASGSPPNYGYTF
clone_size: NA; j_call: TRBJ2-3; v_call: TRBV11-2; d_call: TRBD2; cdr3_nt: TGTGCCAGCAGCTTAGACGGGGAGGGTTTTGAGGCAGATACGCAGTATTTT; cdr3_aa: CASSLDGEGFEADTQYF
clone_size: NA; j_call: TRBJ2-2; v_call: TRBV11-2; d_call: NA; cdr3_nt: TGTGCCAGCAGCTTAGTTTTAGGGATAGGCACCGGGGAGCTGTTTTTT; cdr3_aa: CASSLVLGIGTGELFF
clone_size: NA; j_call: TRBJ1-3; v_call: TRBV6-5; d_call: NA; cdr3_nt: TGTGCCAGCAAAGGACAGCCTCACTCTGGAAACACCATATATTTT; cdr3_aa: CASKGQPHSGNTIYF
clone_size: NA; j_call: TRBJ2-2; v_call: TRBV2; d_call: TRBD2; cdr3_nt: TGTGCCAGCAGTGGCGGGGGGACCGGGGAGCTGTTTTTT; cdr3_aa: CASSGGGTGELFF
clone_size: NA; j_call: TRBJ1-2; v_call: TRBV5-6; d_call: NA; cdr3_nt: TGTGCCAGCAGCTTGTCCCGTAACTATGGCTACACCTTC; cdr3_aa: CASSLSRNYGYTF
clone_size: NA; j_call: TRBJ2-1; v_call: TRBV5-1; d_call: NA; cdr3_nt: TGCGCCAGCAGCTTGGTCCAGGGTTTGGAACAGTTCTTC; cdr3_aa: CASSLVQGLEQFF
clone_size: NA; j_call: TRBJ1-2; v_call: TRBV5-6; d_call: TRBD1; cdr3_nt: TGTGCCAGCAGCTTGGGACAGGGGGGCACCCTTGGCTACACCTTC; cdr3_aa: CASSLGQGGTLGYTF
clone_size: NA; j_call: TRBJ1-5; v_call: TRBV5-1; d_call: NA; cdr3_nt: TGCGCCAGCAGCTTGGCTGGGGTTGGGAATCAGCCCCAGCATTTT; cdr3_aa: CASSLAGVGNQPQHF
clone_size: once; j_call: TRBJ1-2; v_call: TRBV25-1; d_call: NA; cdr3_nt: TGTGCCAGCAGTGAGGGGGGCCATCCGCTCAATGGCTACACCTTC; cdr3_aa: CASSEGGHPLNGYTF
clone_size: few; j_call: TRBJ1-4; v_call: TRBV7-9; d_call: NA; cdr3_nt: TGTGCCAGCAGCAAGGAGCTCGCGGCTAATGAAAAACTGTTTTTT; cdr3_aa: CASSKELAANEKLFF
clone_size: NA; j_call: TRBJ2-2; v_call: TRBV7-2; d_call: NA; cdr3_nt: TGTGCCAGCAGCTTAGGGAGGGCCGGGGAGCTGTTTTTT; cdr3_aa: CASSLGRAGELFF
clone_size: NA; j_call: TRBJ1-2; v_call: TRBV27; d_call: NA; cdr3_nt: TGTGCCAGCAGTTTAACCCCCGGCGGGGGTCGGGGCTATGGCTACACCTTC; cdr3_aa: CASSLTPGGGRGYGYTF
clone_size: NA; j_call: TRBJ2-1; v_call: TRBV7-3; d_call: TRBD2; cdr3_nt: TGTGCCAGCAGCCGACTGAGCGGGAGGAACCCCTACAATGAGCAGTTCTTC; cdr3_aa: CASSRLSGRNPYNEQFF